The clone carrying this T cell receptor beta chain came up many times. Its antigen is as yet unknown. Per germline, CDR1 MNHEY and CDR2 SMNVEV (reference sequence). The CDR3 consists of 14 residues. J was trimmed by 2 bases and V by 6 bases; bases with no gene match: 6. This sample was taken from a study of T cell repertoires in cytomegalovirus infection. Study conclusions and caveats: The ex vivo response was dominated by HLA-C-restricted CMV-specific TCR beta clonotypes.

TCRdb itself ran the reads through MiXCR, one entry per CDR3 protein. The repertoire holds 510,000 or so distinct CDR3 sequences, with about a quarter as singletons. This clonotype was sampled from a human donor in good health (CMV status not recorded). Some clones in this sample may be carry-over from other donors' samples. Specimen: PBMCs. The genes are TRBV27 and TRBJ1-2, with 7 bases lining up with TRBD1. Here the CDR3 reads CASSLDRANYGYTF. CDR3 DNA sequence: TGTGCCAGCAGCCTTGACAGGGCGAACTATGGCTACACCTTC.